Below are 30 T cell receptor beta chains sequenced from a single sample in a study of T-cell memory formation after mild COVID-19. TCRdb called the 5' RACE reads again in MiXCR, with one record for every CDR3 protein. This sample has around 430,000 distinct CDR3 sequences, with 16% found just once. The specimen was PBMCs or a T cell subset sorted from them (not recorded which). The receptors stem from a man aged 18-30 years who had mild COVID-19 (a few samples of this study predate the infection). Cell type and time point are not known.

This clonotype was seen ten or more times. The rearrangement uses TRBV27 and TRBJ1-1, with a tentative D call TRBD1 (6 bases). The CDR3 is 16 residues long. V shed 2 bases and J shed 3 bases, with 16 bases lying between them. CDR1 and CDR2 (germline): MNHEY, SMNVEV (reference sequence). The CDR3 sequence: CASSLGPGEVYTEAFF. DNA for the CDR3: TGTGCCAGCAGTTTAGGGCCAGGGGAGGTGTACACTGAAGCTTTCTTT.

This clonotype appeared a few times. The chain couples TRBV28 to TRBJ2-5; TRBD2 aligns across 12 bases. Unmatched junction bases numbered 8, after V lost 5 bases and J lost 4 bases. The germline V gene encodes CDR1 MDHEN and CDR2 SYDVKM. The length of the CDR3 is 16 residues. The CDR3 DNA reads TGTGCCAGCAGTCCCGATTTACTAGCGGGGGGAGAGACCCAGTACTTC. This codes for CASSPDLLAGGETQYF.

The CDR3 bases are TGTGCCAGCAGTTCACCCTGGTGGGACAGGCCCTATCAGCCCCAGCATTTT. It yields the protein CASSSPWWDRPYQPQHF. The genes are TRBV6-2 or TRBV6-3 and TRBJ1-5, with 8 nucleotides matching TRBD1. The germline gives CDR1 MNHEY, CDR2 SVGEGT. With V trimmed by 4 bases and J by 5 bases, 13 bases remained unmatched. This CDR3 spans 17 amino acids.

Only a few counts were recorded for this clonotype. This chain uses TRBV10-3 with TRBJ2-7, with D maybe TRBD1 (7 bases). CDR1 is ENHRY, CDR2 SYGVKD, per germline. V lost 5 bases, J lost 6 bases, and 8 bases lay in between. CDR3 length: 11 amino acids. CDR3 residues: CAISQGGEQYF. The CDR3 DNA follows: TGTGCCATCAGTCAGGGGGGCGAGCAGTACTTC.

The chain carries TRBV6-1 and TRBJ2-3, with 11 bases that match TRBD1. The CDR3 runs to 18 residues. V gave up 2 bases and J gave up 0 bases; unmatched junction bases: 7. Germline assignment: CDR1 MNHNS and CDR2 SASEGT. The DNA for the CDR3 is TGTGCCAGCAGTGAATGGGGGACAGGGGGATCTAGCACAGATACGCAGTATTTT. It translates to CASSEWGTGGSSTDTQYF.

This clonotype has more than one count but fewer than ten. J is TRBJ1-1 and V is TRBV4-1; no clear D. This CDR3 spans 12 amino acids. Trimming pared 1 base from V and 8 bases from J, leaving 8 bases between. The germline V gene encodes CDR1 MGHRA and CDR2 YSYEKL. In DNA form, the CDR3 reads TGCGCCAGCAGCCAAGGGGTGAGGGAAGCTTTCTTT. Amino acids: CASSQGVREAFF.

V is TRBV7-2 and J is TRBJ1-1, with D unresolved. V gave up 5 bases and J gave up 7 bases, with 20 bases separating them. CDR3 size: 15 residues. Germline-derived CDR1 and CDR2 are SGHTA and FQGNSA. CDR3 in DNA: TGTGCCAGCAGCCCTCAACTAACTGCGGGAGATGAAGCTTTCTTT. Translating it yields CASSPQLTAGDEAFF.

V gene TRBV6-1 combines with J gene TRBJ1-2; D is unclear. The CDR3 totals 15 residues. CDR1 is MNHNS and CDR2 is SASEGT in the germline V gene. The ends were cut back, 6 bases at V and 6 bases at J, with 20 bases in the middle. Here the CDR3 reads CASSGRHRTGNGYTF. In DNA, the CDR3 is TGTGCCAGCAGCGGTCGTCACCGGACCGGTAATGGCTACACCTTC.

This clonotype came up many times. The rearrangement uses TRBV9 and TRBJ1-2; D may be TRBD1 (6 bases). CDR3 size: 14 residues. V lost 5 bases and J lost 7, with 18 bases in between. CDR1 is SGDLS and CDR2 is YYNGEE in the germline V gene. The CDR3 coding sequence is TGTGCCAGCAGGGACGAAACAGGGATGGGTGGCTACACCTTC. It encodes CASRDETGMGGYTF.

The J gene is TRBJ2-1, the V gene TRBV28; D possibly corresponds to TRBD2 (5 bases). Trimming left V 3 bases short and J 7 bases short, with 13 bases between. The CDR3 has 14 residues. Germline CDR1 and CDR2: MDHEN and SYDVKM. CDR3 DNA sequence: TGTGCCAGCAGTTTTAGAACTAGGACGAATGAGCAGTTCTTC. Its protein product is CASSFRTRTNEQFF.

This clonotype was picked up many times. The chain recombines TRBV5-1 with TRBJ2-5, with TRBD1 identical over 9 bases. CDR1 SGHRS and CDR2 YFSETQ come from the germline V gene. The trim removed 4 bases at V and 1 base at J, leaving 5 bases unmatched. The CDR3 has 15 residues. In nucleotides, the CDR3 is TGCGCCAGCAGCGTCCGGGACAGGGTCCAAGAGACCCAGTACTTC. This gives the protein CASSVRDRVQETQYF.

A note on this clonotype: One end of the junction is discordant with germline, which a read error may explain. The chain joins TRBV5-1 to TRBJ2-3; 9 bases fit TRBD2. Germline V gene sequence: CDR1 SGHRS, CDR2 YFSETQ. The CDR3 is 16 residues long. In nucleotides, the CDR3 is TGCGCCAGCACCCCTGGGCGGGGGGGTAGCAAAGATACGCAGTATTTT. It encodes CASTPGRGGSKDTQYF. Together with reference TRBV5-1 and TRBJ2-3, the CDR3 gives the full variable domain: KAGVTQTPRYLIKTRGQQVTLSCSPISGHRSVSWYQQTPGQGLQFLFEYFSETQRNKGNFPGRFSGRQFSNSRSEMNVSTLELGDSALYLCASTPGRGGSKDTQYFGPGTRLTVL.

The rearrangement joins TRBV10-3 to TRBJ1-4; 7 bases are a match to TRBD1. V trimming: 6 bases; J trimming: 8 bases; junction bases outside the gene matches: 9. Germline V gives CDR1 ENHRY, CDR2 SYGVKD. The CDR3 runs to 14 residues. CDR3 nucleotides: TGTGCCATCAGCTCAGGGGGGGTCTCGGAAAAACTGTTTTTT. Translated, it gives CAISSGGVSEKLFF.

This clonotype came up a few times. The chain uses TRBV5-1 and TRBJ2-3; D is possibly TRBD1 (6 bases). CDR1 SGHRS and CDR2 YFSETQ come from the germline V gene. V gave up 4 bases and J gave up 6 bases, with 15 bases separating them. The CDR3 covers 14 residues. The DNA of the CDR3 is TGCGCCAGCAGCAAAAGACAGGATGCCGATACGCAGTATTTT. Amino acid sequence: CASSKRQDADTQYF. The full variable domain, completed using reference TRBV5-1 and TRBJ2-3, is KAGVTQTPRYLIKTRGQQVTLSCSPISGHRSVSWYQQTPGQGLQFLFEYFSETQRNKGNFPGRFSGRQFSNSRSEMNVSTLELGDSALYLCASSKRQDADTQYFGPGTRLTVL.

The V and J genes are TRBV18 and TRBJ2-2; 8 bases fit TRBD1. The germline V gene encodes CDR1 KGHSH and CDR2 LQKENI. The CDR3 is made up of 15 amino acids. J lost 4 bases, V lost 2 bases, and 3 bases had no gene match. The DNA for the CDR3 is TGTGCCAGCTCACCAGACAGGGGCCTCACCGGGGAGCTGTTTTTT. Translating it yields CASSPDRGLTGELFF.

This chain joins TRBV4-3 and TRBJ2-3; unclear D gene. Trimming removed 4 bases from V and 1 base from J, with 9 bases in between. CDR3 length: 14 amino acids. The germline CDR1 and CDR2 sequences are LGHNA and YSLEER. CDR3 loop: CASSRMTRTDTQYF. Written as DNA, the CDR3 is TGCGCCAGCAGCCGCATGACTCGCACAGATACGCAGTATTTT.

A few counts support this clonotype. The chain is built from TRBV25-1 and TRBJ2-7; D unresolved. CDR3 length: 13 amino acids. Germline CDR1 is MGHDK and CDR2 is SYGVNS. The ends were cut back, 6 bases at V and 1 base at J, with 10 bases in the middle. This CDR3 is CASRGGVSYEQYF. The CDR3 coding sequence is TGTGCCAGCAGAGGTGGGGTTTCCTACGAGCAGTACTTC.

About this clonotype itself: A read error may be the cause here, since a much bigger clone is one base away. V and J are TRBV7-3 and TRBJ2-3; D is perhaps TRBD2 (7 bases). The length of the CDR3 is 15 residues. The germline V gene has CDR1 SGHTA and CDR2 FQGTGA. The CDR3 bases are TGTTCCAGCAGCTTATACGGGGGGCGCACAGATACGCAGTATTTT. Protein product: CSSSLYGGRTDTQYF.

The chain is built from TRBV10-3 and TRBJ1-5; no definite D call. Germline V gene data show CDR1 as ENHRY and CDR2 as SYGVKD. The CDR3 spans 12 residues. V lost 2 bases to trimming and J lost 7 bases, with 6 bases between them. The CDR3 here is CAISEPPQPQHF. CDR3 in DNA: TGTGCCATCAGTGAGCCCCCGCAGCCCCAGCATTTT.

V usage is TRBV6-2 or TRBV6-3 and J usage is TRBJ2-5, with D uncertain. The CDR3 contains 13 residues. CDR1 and CDR2 (germline): MNHEY, SVGEGT. V lost 6 bases, J lost 1 base, and 9 bases lay in between. Here the CDR3 DNA reads TGTGCCAGCAGCATAGGCCTCCAAGAGACCCAGTACTTC. Translation: CASSIGLQETQYF.

The J gene is TRBJ1-2, the V gene TRBV5-6, with D possibly being TRBD1 (5 bases). CDR3 length equals 15 residues. In germline, CDR1 is SGHDT, CDR2 YYEEEE. V dropped 0 bases and J dropped 5 bases, with 14 bases sitting between them. The CDR3 sequence is CASSLDGTVEYGYTF. The CDR3 DNA reads TGTGCCAGCAGCTTGGACGGGACGGTCGAGTATGGCTACACCTTC.

V gene TRBV7-6 combines with J gene TRBJ2-5, with 7 positions matching TRBD1. V was pared by 1 base and J by 7 bases, with 6 bases of the junction left unmatched. Germline CDR1 reads SGHVS; CDR2 reads FNYEAQ. The CDR3 has 14 residues. CDR3 sequence reads: CASSLGGQLMTQYF. Written as DNA, the CDR3 is TGTGCCAGCAGCTTAGGGGGACAGCTCATGACCCAGTACTTC.

This chain uses TRBV18 with TRBJ1-6; D unresolved. Trimming took off 3 bases at V and 8 bases at J, with 8 bases between the two ends. In germline, CDR1 is KGHSH, CDR2 LQKENI. CDR3 size: 13 residues. The DNA for the CDR3 is TGTGCCAGCTCACCCGGGCTAGATTCACCCCTCCACTTT. It yields the protein CASSPGLDSPLHF.

In its sample, this clonotype was seen many times. The chain joins TRBV7-7 to TRBJ2-5; D is possibly TRBD2 (5 bases). Germline CDR1 and CDR2: SSHAT and FNYEAQ (reference sequence). V was shortened by 5 bases and J by 1 base, with 11 bases between the two germline ends. The CDR3 contains 14 residues. The CDR3 DNA is TGTGCCAGCAGCAGTACTAGGACCCAAGAGACCCAGTACTTC. Protein: CASSSTRTQETQYF.

In this sample, this clonotype turned up a few times. The chain carries TRBV20-1 and TRBJ2-7; possible D gene TRBD2, 5 bases. CDR1 DFQATT and CDR2 SNEGSKA come from the germline V gene (reference sequence). Trimming shortened V by 0 bases and J by 2 bases, and 11 bases separated the two germline ends. This CDR3 region has 14 residues. CDR3 nucleotide sequence: TGCAGTGCTAGAGAGGCCGCCGGGGCCTACGAGCAGTACGTC. This sequence encodes CSAREAAGAYEQYV.

The chain recombines TRBV15 with TRBJ1-1; D gene uncertain. Trimming took 1 base from V and 1 from J, leaving 7 bases between them. Germline V gene sequence: CDR1 LNHNV, CDR2 YYDKDF (reference sequence). This CDR3 spans 14 amino acids. CDR3 residues: CATSRGGKNTEAFF. CDR3 DNA: TGTGCCACCAGCAGAGGCGGGAAGAACACTGAAGCTTTCTTT.

The V and J genes are TRBV7-2 and TRBJ2-1; D gene ambiguous. Trimming pared 3 bases from V and 9 bases from J, leaving 12 bases between. The CDR3 sequence is 13 residues long. From germline, CDR1 is SGHTA and CDR2 FQGNSA. The CDR3 protein is CASSLVRAAEQFF. CDR3 in DNA: TGTGCCAGCAGCTTGGTGCGCGCGGCTGAGCAGTTCTTC.

The V call is TRBV18, the J call TRBJ2-3; TRBD1 might be the D (6 bases). The germline V gene has CDR1 KGHSH and CDR2 LQKENI. CDR3 length equals 17 residues. V shed 0 bases and J shed 6 bases, with 19 bases lying between them. As DNA, the CDR3 is TGTGCCAGCTCACCACCGGGGCAGGGGAGAGTTCGGGATACGCAGTATTTT. Translation gives CASSPPGQGRVRDTQYF. The complete variable domain, with remaining parts taken from reference TRBV18 and TRBJ2-3, reads NAGVMQNPRHLVRRRGQEARLRCSPMKGHSHVYWYRQLPEEGLKFMVYLQKENIIDESGMPKERFSAEFPKEGPSILRIQQVVRGDSAAYFCASSPPGQGRVRDTQYFGPGTRLTVL.

The chain joins TRBV5-6 to TRBJ1-2; D unresolved. Germline values: CDR1 SGHDT, CDR2 YYEEEE. The length of the CDR3 is 14 residues. V dropped 0 bases and J dropped 6 bases, with 12 bases sitting between them. For the CDR3, the DNA is TGTGCCAGCAGCTTGGACTGGTCGTTCGATGGCTACACCTTC. It translates to CASSLDWSFDGYTF.

This clonotype was picked up a small number of times. J is TRBJ2-2 and V is TRBV7-2, with unresolved D. CDR3 size: 14 residues. The V gene lost 2 bases and the J gene lost 4 bases, with 8 bases spanning the gap. From germline, CDR1 is SGHTA and CDR2 FQGNSA. The DNA for the CDR3 is TGTGCCAGCAGCTTACGGGCCTCCACCGGGGAGCTGTTTTTT. Translating gives CASSLRASTGELFF.